The 14 T cell receptor beta chains in this list originate from one sample, sequenced in a study of blood T cell repertoires in COVID-19. Sequencing was performed with immunoSEQ multiplex PCR; in TCRdb, only in-frame clones are kept and a portion is missing. The repertoire holds roughly 50,000 clones, with approximately 86% as singletons. The sequenced sample was peripheral blood. Receptors were obtained from an elderly woman with acute or convalescent COVID-19.

The chain employs TRBV19 and TRBJ2-2, with a possible D match to TRBD1 (6 bases). Germline V CDR1 and CDR2: LNHDA, SQIVND (reference sequence). Trimming removed 1 base from V and 2 bases from J, with 11 bases in between. CDR3 length: 16 residues. The DNA of the CDR3 is TGTGCCAGTAGTATAGCCGGGACATTTAACACCGGGGAGCTGTTTTTT. Translating gives CASSIAGTFNTGELFF.

This rearrangement joins TRBV5-1 to TRBJ1-3; 10 bases are a match to TRBD1. The germline V gene encodes CDR1 SGHRS and CDR2 YFSETQ. V lost 0 bases and J lost 4; bases outside the gene matches: 4. CDR3 length: 16 residues. CDR3 in amino acids: CASSLEGQGGGNTIYF. Written as DNA, the CDR3 is TGCGCCAGCAGCTTGGAAGGACAGGGGGGCGGAAACACCATATATTTT.

The chain carries TRBV5-1 and TRBJ2-6; 9 nucleotides match TRBD2. Losses at the gene ends were 4 bases for V and 0 bases for J; bases not matched to a gene: 8. The CDR3 sequence is 18 residues long. Germline V CDR1 and CDR2: SGHRS, YFSETQ. The CDR3 protein is CASSLRERGVSGANVLTF. The CDR3 nucleotides read TGCGCCAGCAGCCTACGGGAGCGGGGGGTCTCTGGGGCCAACGTCCTGACTTTC. Using reference TRBV5-1 and TRBJ2-6 for the parts outside the CDR3, the full variable domain is KAGVTQTPRYLIKTRGQQVTLSCSPISGHRSVSWYQQTPGQGLQFLFEYFSETQRNKGNFPGRFSGRQFSNSRSEMNVSTLELGDSALYLCASSLRERGVSGANVLTFGAGSRLTVL.

The CDR3 nucleotides read TGTGCCTGGGACGGGATTGCTAGCACAGATACGCAGTATTTT. It translates to CAWDGIASTDTQYF. The chain links TRBV30 to TRBJ2-3; tentatively, D is TRBD2 (5 bases). Trimming took off 5 bases at V and 0 bases at J, with 12 bases between the two ends. The CDR3 is 14 residues long. Germline V CDR1 and CDR2: GTSNPN, SVGIG (reference sequence).

The chain joins TRBV6-5 to TRBJ1-4; TRBD1 aligns across 8 bases. CDR1 and CDR2 (germline): MNHEY, SVGAGI. CDR3 size: 15 residues. Unmatched junction bases numbered 9, after V lost 4 bases and J lost 8 bases. CDR3 residues: CASSSTGGAGEKLFF. The CDR3 DNA is TGTGCCAGCAGTTCTACAGGGGGGGCGGGAGAAAAACTGTTTTTT.

The V call is TRBV5-1, the J call TRBJ2-7, with a tentative D call TRBD2 (5 bases). The CDR3 loop spans 15 amino acids. CDR1 is SGHRS and CDR2 is YFSETQ in the germline V gene. Trimming left V 2 bases short and J 2 bases short, with 14 bases between. The CDR3 region has the DNA TGCGCCAGCAGCTTAGCGGTAGGCTACACCTACGAGCAGTACTTC. Translating gives CASSLAVGYTYEQYF. Filled out from reference TRBV5-1 and TRBJ2-7, the complete variable domain reads KAGVTQTPRYLIKTRGQQVTLSCSPISGHRSVSWYQQTPGQGLQFLFEYFSETQRNKGNFPGRFSGRQFSNSRSEMNVSTLELGDSALYLCASSLAVGYTYEQYFGPGTRLTVT.

J is TRBJ2-7 and V is TRBV5-1; D is possibly TRBD1 (6 bases). This CDR3 spans 14 amino acids. Germline assignment: CDR1 SGHRS and CDR2 YFSETQ. V shed 5 bases and J shed 5 bases, with 17 bases lying between them. The CDR3 DNA follows: TGCGCCAGCAGGCTGCTACAGGGTCCGCACGAGCAGTACTTC. This gives the protein CASRLLQGPHEQYF.

About this clone itself: The junction and the germline gene differ at one end; a read error may be behind it. The CDR3 here is CASSRGITDTQYF. As DNA, the CDR3 is TGTGCTAGCAGCCGGGGGATCACAGATACGCAGTATTTT. The rearrangement joins TRBV7-7 to TRBJ2-3; tentative D call: TRBD2 (6 bases). The germline CDR1 and CDR2 sequences are SSHAT and FNYEAQ (reference sequence). The CDR3 contains 13 residues. The full variable domain, its missing parts supplied by reference TRBV7-7 and TRBJ2-3, is GAGVSQSPRYKVTKRGQDVTLRCDPISSHATLYWYQQALGQGPEFLTYFNYEAQPDKSGLPSDRFSAERPEGSISTLTIQRTEQRDSAMYRCASSRGITDTQYFGPGTRLTVL.

The chain couples TRBV23-1 to TRBJ2-7; D is undetermined. TRBV23-1 is placed among ORFs of uncertain function. V lost 4 bases and J lost 5, with 6 bases in between. The CDR3 runs 11 residues. This CDR3 reads CASSLPDEQYF. CDR3 bases: TGCGCCAGCAGTCTCCCCGACGAGCAGTACTTC.

This chain's CDR3 is CASSEARPSGNTIYF. CDR3 in DNA: TGTGCCAGCAGTGAAGCCAGGCCCTCTGGAAACACCATATATTTT. The J gene is TRBJ1-3, the V gene TRBV2; D is unclear. The CDR3 extends over 15 amino acids. Germline loops: CDR1 SNHLY, CDR2 FYNNEI. Between the trimmed V and J ends, which lost 0 bases and 0 bases, there was a span of 6 bases.

The chain is built from TRBV11-1 and TRBJ1-2; maybe TRBD1 (5 bases). This CDR3 has 16 residues. The V end was cut by 5 bases, the J end by 7 bases, with 23 bases between. CDR1 is SGHAT, CDR2 FQDESV, per germline (reference sequence). In DNA, the CDR3 is TGTGCCAGCAGCCCATCGGGCAGGGTCGATCCGCGTGGCTACACCTTC. Translating it yields CASSPSGRVDPRGYTF.

The CDR3 loop reads CASSQGLTGLEQFF. CDR3 in DNA: TGTGCCAGCAGCCAAGGGCTGACAGGGCTTGAGCAGTTCTTC. The chain has TRBV3-1 (or the pseudogene TRBV3-2) and TRBJ2-1; the match to TRBD1 covers 7 bases. The CDR3 contains 14 residues. J lost 9 bases, V lost 1 base, and 6 bases had no gene match. CDR1 LGHDT and CDR2 YNNKEL come from the germline V gene (reference sequence).

This sequence joins TRBV19 and TRBJ2-3, with D possibly matching TRBD2 (7 bases). V was shortened by 4 bases and J by 0 bases, with 11 bases between the two germline ends. CDR3 length: 15 amino acids. Germline V gives CDR1 LNHDA, CDR2 SQIVND (reference sequence). In DNA, the CDR3 is TGTGCCAGTAGTACGCGGGGGCAAAGCACAGATACGCAGTATTTT. Amino acid sequence: CASSTRGQSTDTQYF.

The V gene is TRBV12-3 or TRBV12-4, the J gene TRBJ1-2; 7 bases match TRBD1. The CDR3 contains 13 residues. V was pared by 6 bases and J by 7 bases, with 8 bases of the junction left unmatched. The CDR3, as DNA: TGTGCCAGCAGACCCGACAGGGCTCCTGGCTACACCTTC. Translating gives CASRPDRAPGYTF.